This TCR beta chain was captured by sequencing in a study of patients and donors after allogeneic stem cell transplantation. TCRdb fed the RT-PCR reads into MiXCR, producing one record per CDR3 protein. The data contain roughly 960,000 distinct CDR3 sequences, approximately 19% of them singletons. The germline CDR1 and CDR2 sequences are LNHNV and YYDKDF (reference sequence). V was pared by 1 base and J by 0 bases, with 4 bases of the junction left unmatched. The CDR3 runs 16 residues. Sequencing was carried out using blood, either unsorted or a sorted T cell fraction (not recorded which). This TCR derives from a human donor who was either an allogeneic HSCT recipient or a stem cell or donor lymphocyte infusion donor (not recorded which). It is not recorded whose cells these are; they may come from a transplant donor. V and J are TRBV15 and TRBJ1-1; TRBD1 matches at 8 bases. CDR3 protein: CATSRGTGQMNTEAFF. The CDR3 DNA follows: TGTGCCACCAGCAGAGGGACAGGGCAAATGAACACTGAAGCTTTCTTT.